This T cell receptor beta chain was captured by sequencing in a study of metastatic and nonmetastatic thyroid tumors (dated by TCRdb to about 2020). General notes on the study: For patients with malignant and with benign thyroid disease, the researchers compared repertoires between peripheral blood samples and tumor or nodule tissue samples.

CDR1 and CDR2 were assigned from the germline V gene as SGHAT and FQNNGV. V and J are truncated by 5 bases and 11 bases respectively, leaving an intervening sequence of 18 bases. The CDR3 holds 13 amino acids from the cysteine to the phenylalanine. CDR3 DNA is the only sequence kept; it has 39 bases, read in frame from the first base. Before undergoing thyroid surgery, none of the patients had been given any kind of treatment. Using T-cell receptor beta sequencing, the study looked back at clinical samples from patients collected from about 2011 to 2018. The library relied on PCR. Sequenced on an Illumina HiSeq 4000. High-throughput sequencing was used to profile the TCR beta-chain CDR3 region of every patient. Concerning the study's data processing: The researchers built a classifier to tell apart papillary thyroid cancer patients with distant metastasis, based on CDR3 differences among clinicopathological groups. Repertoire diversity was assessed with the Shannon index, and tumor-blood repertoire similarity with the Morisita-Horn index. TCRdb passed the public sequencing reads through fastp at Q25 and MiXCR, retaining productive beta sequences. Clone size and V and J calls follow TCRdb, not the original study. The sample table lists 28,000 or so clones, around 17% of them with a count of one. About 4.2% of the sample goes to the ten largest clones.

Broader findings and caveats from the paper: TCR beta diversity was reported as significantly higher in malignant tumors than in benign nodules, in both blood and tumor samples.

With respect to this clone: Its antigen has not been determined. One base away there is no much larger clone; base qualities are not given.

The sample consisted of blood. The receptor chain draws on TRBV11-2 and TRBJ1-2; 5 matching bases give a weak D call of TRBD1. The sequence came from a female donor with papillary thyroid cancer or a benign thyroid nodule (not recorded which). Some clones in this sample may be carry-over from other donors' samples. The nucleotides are TGTGCCAGCAGCCTTCTTACGGGGCCAGGATACACCTTC. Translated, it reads CASSLLTGPGYTF.